A single sample is the source of the 23 T cell receptor beta chains below, sequenced in a study of fetal regulatory T cell absence and autoimmunity (dated by TCRdb to the late 2010s). The receptor library was made with the immunoSEQ multiplex PCR assay. As stored in TCRdb, this immuneACCESS dataset retains in-frame rearrangements with V and J assigned. A fraction of the clones does not appear; measured against another copy, unresolved V genes explain less than half of the discrepancy, and the remainder lacks a known reason. The sample records approximately 49,000 clones, roughly 80% of which are singletons. The ten largest clonotypes hold 0.4% to 0.45% of the sample. The sequenced material came from cord blood. The receptor set was obtained from a newborn boy with IPEX syndrome.

The CDR3 DNA follows: TGTGCCAGTAAAGGAGGAAACACCATATATTTT. It encodes CASKGGNTIYF. The rearrangement links TRBV19 to TRBJ1-3; D unresolved. CDR1 and CDR2 (germline): LNHDA, SQIVND (reference sequence). The V and J ends lost 7 bases and 4 bases respectively, with 5 bases between them. The CDR3 runs to 11 residues.

This clone was observed once. The chain uses TRBV5-1 and TRBJ1-1, with D possibly being TRBD1 (6 bases). V lost 2 bases and J lost 2, with 16 bases in between. This CDR3 has 16 residues. Germline CDR1 reads SGHRS; CDR2 reads YFSETQ. The CDR3 DNA is TGCGCCAGCAGCTTAAATGAAGGGGGTAGTAACACTGAAGCTTTCTTT. Amino acid sequence: CASSLNEGGSNTEAFF.

This sequence joins TRBV5-4 and TRBJ2-3; D is uncertain. Trimming stripped 1 base from V and 2 bases from J, with 5 bases between. Germline-derived CDR1 and CDR2 are SGHNT and YYREEE (reference sequence). The CDR3 has 13 residues. CDR3: CASSLRTTDTQYF. The CDR3 DNA sequence: TGTGCCAGCAGCTTGAGGACCACAGATACGCAGTATTTT.

The chain carries TRBV2 and TRBJ2-7; D is ambiguous. Germline V gene lookup returns CDR1 SNHLY and CDR2 FYNNEI. V was pared by 7 bases and J by 2 bases, with 9 bases between. This CDR3 region has 12 residues. DNA of the CDR3: TGTGCCAGCATTGCGGACCCCTACGAGCAGTACTTC. Translation: CASIADPYEQYF.

V and J are TRBV5-4 and TRBJ2-1; 14 positions agree with TRBD2. CDR1 and CDR2 (germline): SGHNT, YYREEE (reference sequence). The CDR3 spans 15 residues. V lost 2 bases to trimming and J lost 7 bases; unmatched junction nucleotides: 2. The CDR3 bases are TGTGCCAGCAGCTTTCGGACTAGCGGGAGGAATGAGCAGTTCTTC. Amino acid sequence: CASSFRTSGRNEQFF.

CDR3 coding DNA: TGTGCCAGCAGTTCAGGGACAGGGAGCAATCAGCCCCAGCATTTT. Protein sequence: CASSSGTGSNQPQHF. This chain connects TRBV27 to TRBJ1-5; 9 positions match TRBD1. The CDR3 spans 15 residues. Losses at the gene ends were 4 bases for V and 1 base for J; bases not matched to a gene: 2. Germline CDR1 MNHEY, CDR2 SMNVEV (reference sequence).

This clone was seen only once. The chain employs TRBV6-5 and TRBJ1-5; D ambiguous. Germline V CDR1 and CDR2: MNHEY, SVGAGI. This CDR3 is 13 amino acids long. Between the trimmed V and J ends, which lost 8 bases and 7 bases, there was a span of 15 bases. CDR3 bases: TGTGCCAGCGTGACCTCATGGCAACAGCCCCAGCATTTT. Translation gives CASVTSWQQPQHF.

The genes are TRBV30 and TRBJ1-2, with 9 bases fitting TRBD1. V dropped 0 bases and J dropped 2; count of bases not matched to a gene: 4. CDR3 length: 15 residues. CDR1 GTSNPN and CDR2 SVGIG come from the germline V gene (reference sequence). The CDR3 sequence: CAWSVGTGINYGYTF. The CDR3 DNA sequence: TGTGCCTGGAGTGTAGGGACAGGGATAAACTATGGCTACACCTTC.

The chain joins TRBV19 to TRBJ2-1; 7 nucleotides agree with TRBD2. V lost 3 bases, J lost 4 bases, and 9 bases stayed unmatched. Germline V lookup: CDR1 LNHDA, CDR2 SQIVND (reference sequence). The CDR3 covers 16 residues. The CDR3 DNA follows: TGTGCCAGTAGTATTGGGCGGGGGAGAGCTTACAATGAGCAGTTCTTC. This sequence encodes CASSIGRGRAYNEQFF. The complete variable domain, with remaining parts taken from reference TRBV19 and TRBJ2-1, reads DGGITQSPKYLFRKEGQNVTLSCEQNLNHDAMYWYRQDPGQGLRLIYYSQIVNDFQKGDIAEGYSVSREKKESFPLTVTSAQKNPTAFYLCASSIGRGRAYNEQFFGPGTRLTVL.

This clone was seen a few times. V usage is TRBV2 and J usage is TRBJ2-7; the match to TRBD2 covers 10 bases. This CDR3 is built from 14 residues. CDR1 SNHLY and CDR2 FYNNEI come from the germline V gene. With 6 bases clipped from V and 6 bases from J, the junction kept 8 bases outside the gene matches. CDR3 coding DNA: TGTGCCAGCAGCGCTAGCGGGAGTCTTCCCGAGCAGTACTTC. This gives the protein CASSASGSLPEQYF.

This chain joins TRBV25-1 and TRBJ2-5; D is undetermined. CDR1 and CDR2 (germline): MGHDK, SYGVNS. The CDR3 spans 15 residues. With 2 bases removed from V and 5 bases from J, the gap between germline ends came to 15 bases. CDR3 DNA sequence: TGTGCCAGCAGTGAAAGGCAGTATATTCGGGAGACCCAGTACTTC. Translated, it gives CASSERQYIRETQYF. The full variable domain, rest sourced from reference TRBV25-1 and TRBJ2-5, is EADIYQTPRYLVIGTGKKITLECSQTMGHDKMYWYQQDPGMELHLIHYSYGVNSTEKGDLSSESTVSRIRTEHFPLTLESARPSHTSQYLCASSERQYIRETQYFGPGTRLLVL.

The rearrangement uses TRBV13 and TRBJ2-1, with D possibly TRBD2 on 6 matching bases. CDR1 PRHDT and CDR2 FYEKMQ come from the germline V gene (reference sequence). The V end lost 4 bases, the J end lost 0 bases, and 19 bases lay between the germline ends. CDR3 size: 18 residues. CDR3 DNA: TGTGCCAGCAGCTCCGCATATGACGGGAGTAGCTCCTACAATGAGCAGTTCTTC. Protein: CASSSAYDGSSSYNEQFF.

This sequence joins TRBV4-1 and TRBJ1-1; 9 bases align to TRBD1. The CDR3 is made up of 17 amino acids. The germline CDR1 and CDR2 sequences are MGHRA and YSYEKL. After removal of 3 bases from V and 0 bases from J, the junction contained 8 bases not matched to a gene. CDR3 nucleotide sequence: TGCGCCAGCAGCCAGAGGACAGGGGTGATCATGAACACTGAAGCTTTCTTT. Translating it yields CASSQRTGVIMNTEAFF.

This sequence joins TRBV13 and TRBJ1-2; D is unresolved. V lost 4 bases to trimming and J lost 8 bases, with 20 bases between them. The germline CDR1 and CDR2 sequences are PRHDT and FYEKMQ (reference sequence). The CDR3 is 15 residues long. CDR3 amino acids: CASSSVKVGLGGYTF. Written as DNA, the CDR3 is TGTGCCAGCAGCTCAGTTAAGGTGGGGTTGGGAGGCTACACCTTC. The variable domain in full, completed from reference TRBV13 and TRBJ1-2, reads AAGVIQSPRHLIKEKRETATLKCYPIPRHDTVYWYQQGPGQDPQFLISFYEKMQSDKGSIPDRFSAQQFSDYHSELNMSSLELGDSALYFCASSSVKVGLGGYTFGSGTRLTVV.

This clone was seen more than once but under ten times. The chain carries TRBV4-1 and TRBJ2-7, with D perhaps matching TRBD2 (6 bases). Trimming left V 1 base short and J 6 bases short, with 10 bases between. Per germline, CDR1 MGHRA and CDR2 YSYEKL. This CDR3 comprises 13 residues. This CDR3 reads CASSQGGGSEQYF. CDR3 coding DNA: TGCGCCAGCAGCCAAGGCGGAGGGAGCGAGCAGTACTTC.

This clone has only one observation. The chain is built from TRBV12-5 and TRBJ1-2, with a possible D match to TRBD1 (6 bases). V was trimmed by 6 bases and J by 5 bases, leaving 22 bases between them. The CDR3 consists of 16 residues. Germline CDR1 reads LGHNT; CDR2 reads FRNRAP. As DNA, the CDR3 is TGTGCTAGTGGGTTAACCCTCACGGGGGGCCCGTATGGCTACACCTTC. Protein product: CASGLTLTGGPYGYTF. Filled out from reference TRBV12-5 and TRBJ1-2, the complete variable domain reads DARVTQTPRHKVTEMGQEVTMRCQPILGHNTVFWYRQTMMQGLELLAYFRNRAPLDDSGMPKDRFSAEMPDATLATLKIQPSEPRDSAVYFCASGLTLTGGPYGYTFGSGTRLTVV.

The chain couples TRBV5-6 to TRBJ2-7; no definite D call. The CDR3 extends over 15 amino acids. V lost 3 bases, J lost 3 bases, and 16 bases lay in between. Germline CDR1 is SGHDT and CDR2 is YYEEEE. CDR3 sequence: CASSWPETPDYEQYF. As DNA, the CDR3 is TGTGCCAGCAGCTGGCCGGAGACACCAGACTACGAGCAGTACTTC.

The chain carries TRBV7-9 and TRBJ2-3, with D unresolved. Per the germline V gene, CDR1 is SEHNR and CDR2 is FQNEAQ (reference sequence). V lost 5 bases and J 6 bases, leaving 6 bases between the germline ends. The CDR3 loop spans 11 amino acids. The CDR3 loop is CASSPPDTQYF. CDR3 DNA sequence: TGTGCCAGCAGCCCCCCTGATACGCAGTATTTT.

Regarding this clone: The sample holds other DNA sequences that translate to the same CDR3. J is TRBJ1-2 and V is TRBV9; TRBD1 agrees at 7 bases. Germline V CDR1 and CDR2: SGDLS, YYNGEE. The CDR3 has 14 residues. The junction had 3 bases not matched to a gene; V was cut back by 2 bases and J by 2 bases. CDR3 coding DNA: TGTGCCAGCAGCGTCAGACAGGGAAACTATGGCTACACCTTC. Amino acids: CASSVRQGNYGYTF.

The count of this clone is one. The V call is TRBV7-9, the J call TRBJ2-1; D may be TRBD2 (7 bases). The CDR3 runs to 13 residues. CDR1 is SEHNR and CDR2 is FQNEAQ in the germline V gene (reference sequence). The ends were cut back, 11 bases at V and 1 base at J, with 12 bases in the middle. CDR3 amino acids: CALGGASYNEQFF. The CDR3 bases are TGTGCCCTAGGGGGGGCTTCCTACAATGAGCAGTTCTTC.

V and J are TRBV4-3 and TRBJ1-1, with D unresolved. CDR3 length: 16 amino acids. V lost 4 bases and J 1 base, leaving 16 bases between the germline ends. Germline V CDR1 and CDR2: LGHNA, YSLEER. The CDR3 DNA follows: TGCGCCAGCAGCCGAGGTGGTGGACCCAGGAACACTGAAGCTTTCTTT. Its translation is CASSRGGGPRNTEAFF.

The chain uses TRBV19 and TRBJ1-3, with TRBD1 as a possible D gene (6 bases). V was trimmed by 5 bases and J by 3 bases, leaving 17 bases between them. The CDR3 length is 16 residues. CDR1 and CDR2 from the germline V gene are LNHDA and SQIVND (reference sequence). CDR3 sequence reads: CASSPRTDKRGNTIYF. The CDR3 DNA reads TGTGCCAGTAGTCCGAGGACAGATAAACGTGGAAACACCATATATTTT.

The V call is TRBV7-8, the J call TRBJ2-7, with TRBD1 matching over 9 bases. The CDR3 extends over 15 amino acids. Unmatched junction bases numbered 8, after V lost 6 bases and J lost 2 bases. CDR1 and CDR2 from the germline V gene are SGHVS and FQNEAQ. CDR3 region: CASRLDRGITYEQYF. The CDR3 bases are TGTGCCAGCAGATTGGACAGGGGAATAACCTACGAGCAGTACTTC.